This section outlines one T cell receptor beta chain sequence together with its context. The sample originates from a study of blood T cell repertoires in COVID-19. Clones were sequenced by immunoSEQ multiplex PCR, and TCRdb holds only the in-frame ones, with some missing. The table lists fewer than 350,000 clones, roughly nine tenths of them singletons. This sequence was found in a man between 35 and 55 years old with active or convalescent COVID-19. Specimen: peripheral blood.

The CDR3 DNA is TGTGCCACCAGCAGAGATCATACAGATACGCAGTATTTT. Its protein product is CATSRDHTDTQYF. The rearrangement links TRBV15 to TRBJ2-3, with D unclear. This CDR3 spans 13 amino acids. Per germline, CDR1 LNHNV and CDR2 YYDKDF (reference sequence). V was pared by 0 bases and J by 3 bases, with 4 bases between. Filled out from reference TRBV15 and TRBJ2-3, the complete variable domain reads DAMVIQNPRYQVTQFGKPVTLSCSQTLNHNVMYWYQQKSSQAPKLLFHYYDKDFNNEADTPDNFQSRRPNTSFCFLDIRSPGLGDTAMYLCATSRDHTDTQYFGPGTRLTVL.